This record concerns one TCR beta chain sequence. Antigen: not known. This sample is drawn from a study of cytomegalovirus exposure and HLA in healthy donors. Study results and limitations: Reportedly, diagnosis of cytomegalovirus status by the classifier showed high specificity and sensitivity. Several V segments, TRBV6-2 and TRBV6-3 among them, could not be told apart and were dropped.

Primers for the PCR totalled 60 Vbeta and 13 Jbeta. Authors' data handling: The authors later counted some 76 million unique TCR beta chains, 9.5 million to 11 million of them shared. Assay: immunoSEQ multiplex PCR; the TCRdb copy retains only in-frame clones and omits some. Clone size and the V and J calls come from that table; the DNA yielded D and trimming. Of around 140,000 clones in the sample, about 80% were seen once. This CDR3 is built from 15 residues. The V gene's germline CDR1 is SGHRS and CDR2 YFSETQ. V was clipped by 0 bases and J by 2 bases; unmatched bases: 2. Despite likely unrecorded immune exposures, the donors were nominally healthy at the time of sampling.

The rearrangement links TRBV5-1 to TRBJ2-7; 10 bases map to TRBD1. The material sequenced was PBMCs. The sequence came from a man aged 40-49 years in good health and CMV-seronegative. The CDR3, as DNA: TGCGCCAGCAGCTTGGGAGGACAGGGGGCCTACGAGCAGTACTTC. Amino acids: CASSLGGQGAYEQYF.